This TCR beta chain was sequenced in a study of shared clonotypes between healthy human individuals (TCRdb year 2020). Concerning the study at large: Three men and a couple of women, aged 18 to 49 years, made up the cohort. Between about 0.8 and 9 billion PBMCs per donor were obtained by leukapheresis. To estimate repertoire size and how much clonotypes are shared between individuals, the study performed deep sequencing of blood TCR repertoires from a handful of healthy adults. Libraries were prepared and TCR repertoires were sequenced by different laboratories using diverse techniques, in order to increase sequencing depth and limit assay-specific biases. General study outcomes and caveats: Pairwise subsampling led to the expectation that sequencing depth would affect the degree of clonotype sharing among donors. Sampling was restricted to blood, and TCR repertoires in tissue are likely to differ from TCR repertoires in blood. Because the study included only a small number of donors, the genetic and exposure-history diversity represented was limited.

From its cysteine to its phenylalanine, the CDR3 spans 15 amino acids. Only the CDR3 portion is preserved as DNA: 45 bases, with reading frame beginning at the first base. The junction shows trimming of 3 bases on V and 8 bases on J, and the gene matches do not reach 3 bases of it. From a lookup of the germline V gene (reference sequence), CDR1 and CDR2 are SGHNT and YYREEE. Healthy HIV-negative adults with no recently reported acute infections or vaccinations were included as donors. Only Caucasian adults living in Nashville, Tennessee, USA were represented among the donors. For unsorted samples, some 90 million PBMCs were counted, and genomic DNA was extracted using the QIAamp DNA Blood Mini kit. Blood was obtained by leukapheresis, after which PBMCs were separated by Ficoll-Histopaque density gradient centrifugation and cryopreserved in liquid nitrogen vapor phase. Using the deep immunoSEQ assay, multiplex PCR amplified TCR CDR3 regions from genomic DNA. Extracted genomic DNA from each cell subset was distributed evenly across all wells of several immunoSEQ 96-well plates, and each plate was treated as a replicate. For unsorted PBMC, 250 to 300 ng genomic DNA, equal to approximately 30,000 T cell genomes, was loaded into each replicate PCR. Ten immunoSEQ deep assay plates were used to sequence the unsorted PBMC genomic DNA. Purified libraries were measured with a Qubit 3.0 fluorometer, size-checked on a Bioanalyzer 2100, and measured again with the KAPA Library Quantification kit. A separate single-read 150-cycle Illumina NextSeq 550 flow cell was used to sequence each immunoSEQ 96-well plate. The original methods were these. The immunoSEQ output contained only junctional sequences without quality scores, so filtering could not match that applied to full-length reads. Sequences were annotated with PyIR, a Python wrapper for IgBLAST v1.9, and V/J genes and CDR3 were assigned using IMGT germline references. Reads were filtered out if the reads had weak V/J assignments (E-value above 1e-6), no CDR3, stop codons, out-of-frame junctions, or ambiguous translated residues. V3J clonotypes were defined as sequences sharing the same inferred V gene, J gene, and CDR3 amino acid sequence. To compute the percentage overlap between repertoires, the number of shared unique clonotypes was divided by the size of the smaller repertoire. RTK rarefaction, the Chao1 estimator, and Recon v2.1 estimates of unobserved clonotypes were used to assess repertoire richness. In its TCRdb copy, this immuneACCESS table keeps in-frame sequences only and misses some clones. Where compared with another copy, unresolved V genes explain less than half of these, and the others have no known cause. The V and J calls and the clone size are those of that table, but D and trimming were determined from the DNA. This sample gives fewer than 600,000 clones in total; around 78% of them show up just once. The ten largest clones add up to approximately 12% of the sample.

This clone was detected once. No cognate antigen has been identified for it. Base quality data are lacking; no much larger clone is found one base away. The TCR comes from a woman between 35 and 50 years old in good health. Some clones in this sample may be carry-over from other donors' samples. Sequencing was performed on PBMCs. Recombination joined TRBV5-4 with TRBJ2-4, and TRBD2 matches 15 of the central bases. The CDR3 protein: CASSSWTSGRDIQYF. The nucleotide sequence is given as TGTGCCAGCAGCTCCTGGACTAGCGGGAGGGACATTCAGTACTTC.